This T cell receptor beta chain was retrieved from a study of early T cells in non-severe SARS-CoV-2 infection. Study-wide points: Anti-spike CD8 responses were favored in VDJdb matching, and private and CD4 specificities were missed.

Tagging with unique molecular identifiers was applied to individual cDNA molecules. One entry per CDR3 protein, called by TCRdb with MiXCR from the 5' RACE reads. The table includes 50,000 or so distinct CDR3 sequences, about 12% detected once. The CDR3 runs 16 residues. V lost 4 bases, J lost 1 base, and 6 bases stayed unmatched. The germline V gene has CDR1 SGDLS and CDR2 YYNGEE. A remark on this clonotype: Its specificity is unknown.

Sequenced input: whole blood. V gene TRBV9 combines with J gene TRBJ1-3, with TRBD1 matching 9 bases. The sequence was obtained from an adult who was a healthcare worker with PCR-confirmed SARS-CoV-2 infection or an uninfected control (not recorded which). The CDR3, as DNA: TGTGCCAGCAGCCCCGGACAGGGGAGTTCTGGAAACACCATATATTTT. As protein: CASSPGQGSSGNTIYF.